The 14 T cell receptor beta chains in this list originate from one sample, sequenced in a study of control samples from healthy donors and cancer patients. Here immunoSEQ multiplex PCR was the method, and the copy in TCRdb shows in-frame clones only, minus some. The sample records 130,000 or so clones, roughly 94% being singletons. The sequencing input was PBMCs. These receptors were taken from a man in his 60s with colorectal cancer.

V and J are TRBV11-2 and TRBJ2-3; TRBD2 agrees at 8 bases. The CDR3 spans 17 residues. Losses at the gene ends were 0 bases for V and 2 bases for J; bases not matched to a gene: 7. In germline, CDR1 is SGHAT, CDR2 FQNNGV. The DNA for the CDR3 is TGTGCCAGCAGCTTAGATAGCGCTAGCGGGTACACAGATACGCAGTATTTT. Encoded protein: CASSLDSASGYTDTQYF.

The CDR3 DNA sequence: TGTGCCAGCAGTTCAGGGAAAAGGGGCAATCAGCCCCAGCATTTT. Translation: CASSSGKRGNQPQHF. The gene calls are TRBV6-2 or TRBV6-3 and TRBJ1-5; a weak D match, TRBD1 (5 bases). This CDR3 region has 15 residues. Per germline, CDR1 MNHEY and CDR2 SVGEGT. The germline V and J ends were trimmed by 4 bases and 2 bases, with 12 bases remaining between them.

The V gene is TRBV20-1, the J gene TRBJ2-5; 7 nucleotides line up with TRBD2. Germline V lookup: CDR1 DFQATT, CDR2 SNEGSKA (reference sequence). Trimming cost V 3 bases and J 6 bases; bases outside gene matches: 13. The CDR3 consists of 15 residues. CDR3 DNA sequence: TGCAGTGCTAGTACAGCGGGGCTGCTGAGGAAGACCCAGTACTTC. Protein: CSASTAGLLRKTQYF.

The V call is TRBV12-3 or TRBV12-4, the J call TRBJ1-2, with D unclear. V was shortened by 1 base and J by 0 bases, with 3 bases between the two germline ends. The CDR3 totals 13 residues. The CDR3 DNA is TGTGCCAGCAGTTTAGGGGCTAACTATGGCTACACCTTC. It is translated as CASSLGANYGYTF.

The gene calls are TRBV5-1 and TRBJ1-2; D possibly corresponds to TRBD1 (6 bases). V was clipped by 4 bases and J by 1 base, with 20 bases between them. CDR1 SGHRS and CDR2 YFSETQ come from the germline V gene. CDR3 size: 17 residues. In DNA form, the CDR3 reads TGCGCCAGCAGCCCGGACGGGGGGCGCAACCTTAACTATGGCTACACCTTC. Protein sequence: CASSPDGGRNLNYGYTF.

This chain joins TRBV30 and TRBJ2-3; D is possibly TRBD2 (5 bases). CDR1 is GTSNPN and CDR2 is SVGIG in the germline V gene (reference sequence). This CDR3 region has 13 residues. The V and J ends lost 0 bases and 10 bases respectively, with 14 bases between them. This CDR3 reads CAWSVSLGVPQYF. The CDR3 DNA sequence: TGTGCCTGGAGTGTTTCACTAGGAGTACCGCAGTATTTT. Based on the CDR3 plus reference TRBV30 and TRBJ2-3, the full variable domain is SQTIHQWPATLVQPVGSPLSLECTVEGTSNPNLYWYRQAAGRGLQLLFYSVGIGQISSEVPQNLSASRPQDRQFILSSKKLLLSDSGFYLCAWSVSLGVPQYFGPGTRLTVL.

This clone was observed a single time. The chain joins TRBV11-2 to TRBJ1-2, with TRBD1 as a possible D gene (5 bases). Trimming shortened V by 5 bases and J by 4 bases, and 14 bases separated the two germline ends. This CDR3 comprises 14 residues. Germline-derived CDR1 and CDR2 are SGHAT and FQNNGV. As DNA, the CDR3 is TGTGCCAGCAGCCCCGTCGGGGCCATCTATGGCTACACCTTC. It yields the protein CASSPVGAIYGYTF.

The J gene is TRBJ2-7, the V gene TRBV4-2; D call uncertain. CDR3 size: 16 residues. With 0 bases removed from V and 0 bases from J, the gap between germline ends came to 12 bases. Germline loops: CDR1 LGHNA, CDR2 YNFKEQ. The CDR3 loop reads CASSQEVGRISYEQYF. In DNA, the CDR3 is TGTGCCAGCAGCCAAGAGGTGGGCAGGATCTCCTACGAGCAGTACTTC.

The chain recombines TRBV30 with TRBJ1-1; D uncertain. The CDR3 length is 11 residues. V was cut by 5 bases and J by 6 bases, with 10 bases left in between. Germline assignment: CDR1 GTSNPN and CDR2 SVGIG (reference sequence). The CDR3 is CAWGRAPEAFF. In DNA form, the CDR3 reads TGTGCCTGGGGTAGGGCCCCTGAAGCTTTCTTT.

V gene TRBV5-4 combines with J gene TRBJ1-2; weak D call: TRBD1 (5 bases). Trimming took off 4 bases at V and 2 bases at J, with 12 bases between the two ends. Germline-derived CDR1 and CDR2 are SGHNT and YYREEE (reference sequence). This CDR3 region has 14 residues. The CDR3 nucleotides are TGTGCCAGCAGCCGCCGGGACGGCAACTATGGCTACACCTTC. This gives the protein CASSRRDGNYGYTF.

The chain uses TRBV6-5 and TRBJ1-1, with unresolved D. The germline V and J ends were trimmed by 6 bases and 3 bases, with 5 bases remaining between them. The CDR3 spans 11 residues. From germline, CDR1 is MNHEY and CDR2 SVGAGI. CDR3 amino acids: CASSLHTEAFF. The CDR3 bases are TGTGCCAGCAGCCTCCACACTGAAGCTTTCTTT.

The chain combines TRBV7-2 with TRBJ2-4; D is possibly TRBD1 (6 bases). Germline lookup yields CDR1 SGHTA and CDR2 FQGNSA. The length of the CDR3 is 17 residues. V shed 1 base and J shed 6 bases, with 19 bases lying between them. The chain's CDR3 is CASSLVGAGEIVNIQYF. DNA of the CDR3: TGTGCCAGCAGCTTAGTAGGGGCAGGGGAGATAGTAAACATTCAGTACTTC.

The CDR3 coding sequence is TGTGCCAGTAGTGCCCCGGGACACCAGGTATATGGCTACACCTTC. Encoded protein: CASSAPGHQVYGYTF. The chain is built from TRBV19 and TRBJ1-2, with D possibly matching TRBD1 (6 bases). This CDR3 comprises 15 residues. Per the germline V gene, CDR1 is LNHDA and CDR2 is SQIVND (reference sequence). Trimming removed 5 bases at V and 5 bases at J, with 18 bases between.

V gene TRBV19 combines with J gene TRBJ2-1; weak D call: TRBD2 (6 bases). Trimming took 8 bases from V and 0 from J, leaving 17 bases between them. The germline V gene has CDR1 LNHDA and CDR2 SQIVND (reference sequence). This CDR3 comprises 16 residues. The CDR3, as DNA: TGTGCCAGTTCCCCCTGGGCGGGGAACTCCTACAATGAGCAGTTCTTC. Translating gives CASSPWAGNSYNEQFF.